The clone carrying this T cell receptor beta chain was picked up one time. V lost 6 bases to trimming and J lost 1 base; unmatched junction nucleotides: 7. This CDR3 contains 17 residues. Germline CDR1 reads LNHDA; CDR2 reads SQIVND (reference sequence). Newly diagnosed patients aged 18 to 65 had hyperthyroidism of under 2 months' duration. The study excluded patients with uncontrolled infection, other autoimmune disease, pregnancy or lactation. The PBMCs had their origin in approximately 10 ml of fresh peripheral blood. The data belong to a study of T cells in Graves' hyperthyroidism and ophthalmopathy. RNA transcripts yielded amplified TCR beta CDR3 regions. With the HTBI primer set, the TCR CDR3 went through a first round of RT-PCR. MiXCR, applied by TCRdb to the multiplex PCR reads, yields one record per CDR3 protein. The table lists more than 500,000 distinct CDR3 sequences, under 20% of them singletons.

The receptor was isolated from a woman under 40 with Graves' hyperthyroidism. The sample taken for sequencing was blood. The rearrangement uses TRBV19 and TRBJ2-6; TRBD1 agrees at 9 bases. DNA of the CDR3: TGTGCCAGTAGCCCCGGGACAGGGATATCTGGGGCCAACGTCCTGACTTTC. This encodes CASSPGTGISGANVLTF.